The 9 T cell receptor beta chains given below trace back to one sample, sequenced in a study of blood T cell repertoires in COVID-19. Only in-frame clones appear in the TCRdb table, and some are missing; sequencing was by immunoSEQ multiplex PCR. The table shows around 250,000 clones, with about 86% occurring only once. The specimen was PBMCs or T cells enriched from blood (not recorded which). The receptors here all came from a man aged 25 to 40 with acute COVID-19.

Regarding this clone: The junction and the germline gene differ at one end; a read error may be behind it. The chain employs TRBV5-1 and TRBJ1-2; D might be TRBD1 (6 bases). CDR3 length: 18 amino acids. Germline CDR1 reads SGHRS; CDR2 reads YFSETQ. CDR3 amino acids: CASSQDPTGTKLRIGYTF. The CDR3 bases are TGTGCCAGCAGCCAGGACCCAACAGGGACAAAGCTTCGGATTGGCTACACCTTC.

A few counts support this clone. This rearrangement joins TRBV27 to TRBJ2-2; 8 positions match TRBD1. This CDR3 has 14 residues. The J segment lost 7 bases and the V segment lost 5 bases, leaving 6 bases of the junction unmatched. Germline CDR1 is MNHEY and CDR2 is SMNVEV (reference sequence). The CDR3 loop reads CASSPGQGSGELFF. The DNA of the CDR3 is TGTGCCAGCAGTCCAGGACAGGGCAGCGGGGAGCTGTTTTTT.

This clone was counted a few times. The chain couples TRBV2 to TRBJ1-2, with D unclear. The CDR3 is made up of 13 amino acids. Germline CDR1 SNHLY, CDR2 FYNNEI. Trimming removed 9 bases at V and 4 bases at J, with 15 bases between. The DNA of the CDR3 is TGTGCCAGTGGAGGGCGCCCCCTCTATGGCTACACCTTC. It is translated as CASGGRPLYGYTF.

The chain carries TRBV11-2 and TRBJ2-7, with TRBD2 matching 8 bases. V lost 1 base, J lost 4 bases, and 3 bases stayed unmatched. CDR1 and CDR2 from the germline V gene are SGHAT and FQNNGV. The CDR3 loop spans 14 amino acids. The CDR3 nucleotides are TGTGCCAGCAGCTTAGCTAGCGGGCGGTACGAGCAGTACGTC. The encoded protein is CASSLASGRYEQYV.

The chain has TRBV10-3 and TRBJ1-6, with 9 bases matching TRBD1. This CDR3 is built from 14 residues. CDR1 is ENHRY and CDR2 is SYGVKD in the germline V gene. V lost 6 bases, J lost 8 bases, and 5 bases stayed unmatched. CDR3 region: CAIRMTGGDSPLHF. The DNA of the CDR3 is TGTGCCATCAGGATGACAGGGGGAGATTCACCCCTCCACTTT.

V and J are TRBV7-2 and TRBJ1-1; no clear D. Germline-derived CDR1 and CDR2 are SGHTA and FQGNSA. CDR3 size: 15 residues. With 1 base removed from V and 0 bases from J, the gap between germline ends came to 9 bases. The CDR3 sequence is CASSLGRGMNTEAFF. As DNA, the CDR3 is TGTGCCAGCAGCTTAGGGAGAGGGATGAACACTGAAGCTTTCTTT.

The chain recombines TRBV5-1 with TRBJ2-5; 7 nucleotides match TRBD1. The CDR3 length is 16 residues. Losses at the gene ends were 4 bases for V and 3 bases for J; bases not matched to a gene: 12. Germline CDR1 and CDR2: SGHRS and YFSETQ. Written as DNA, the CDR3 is TGCGCCAGCAGCGCCTTTAGACAGGGTCCAAAAGAGACCCAGTACTTC. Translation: CASSAFRQGPKETQYF.

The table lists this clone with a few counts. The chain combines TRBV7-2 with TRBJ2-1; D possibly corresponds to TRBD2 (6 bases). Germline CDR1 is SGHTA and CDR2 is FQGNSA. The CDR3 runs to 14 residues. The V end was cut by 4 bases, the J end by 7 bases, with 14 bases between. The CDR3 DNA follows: TGTGCCAGCAGCTCCACTCTCGCGGGGAATGAGCAGTTCTTC. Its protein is CASSSTLAGNEQFF.

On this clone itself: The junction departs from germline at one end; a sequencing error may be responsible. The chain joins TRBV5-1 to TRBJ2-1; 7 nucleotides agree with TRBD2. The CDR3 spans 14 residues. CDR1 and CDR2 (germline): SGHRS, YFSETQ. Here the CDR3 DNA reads TGTGCCAGCAGCAAAGACGGGGGGAACAATGAGCAGTTCTTC. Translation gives CASSKDGGNNEQFF.